These T cell receptor beta chains were read from a single sample in a study of vaccination effects on CD4 cells after COVID-19. Their specific antigens are unknown. Profiled with immunoSEQ multiplex PCR; TCRdb holds only in-frame clones, not every one. The sample contains tens of thousands of clones, around 78% of which appear only once. The sequencing here drew on CD4+ T cells from PBMCs cultured with HCoV-229E spike peptides, taken after COVID-19 vaccination. The receptors were sampled from a human donor who received a COVID-19 vaccine. CDR3s include the opening cysteine and the closing phenylalanine or tryptophan. The order of the fields is clone size, J gene, V gene, D gene, CDR3 length, CDR3 protein, CDR3 DNA. A D gene is named only where the DNA matches it firmly. A row's size may be missing; if present it is once, few, many or a size class.

clone_size: NA; j_call: TRBJ1-5; v_call: TRBV6-5; d_call: NA; cdr3_length: 14; cdr3_aa: CASSRSRADQPQHF; cdr3_nt: TGTGCCAGCAGCCGCTCTCGGGCGGATCAGCCCCAGCATTTT
clone_size: NA; j_call: TRBJ1-1; v_call: TRBV5-1; d_call: NA; cdr3_length: 12; cdr3_aa: CASSLGQEQAFF; cdr3_nt: TGCGCCAGCAGCTTGGGACAGGAACAAGCTTTCTTT
clone_size: NA; j_call: TRBJ1-1; v_call: TRBV6-5; d_call: NA; cdr3_length: 14; cdr3_aa: CASSYRRGIAEAFF; cdr3_nt: TGTGCCAGCAGTTACCGGCGGGGGATAGCTGAAGCTTTCTTT
clone_size: NA; j_call: TRBJ1-5; v_call: TRBV21-1; d_call: NA; cdr3_length: 20; cdr3_aa: CASSKDAGPMGFGSNQPQHF; cdr3_nt: TGTGCCAGCAGCAAAGACGCAGGGCCCATGGGATTTGGTAGCAATCAGCCCCAGCATTTT
clone_size: NA; j_call: TRBJ1-1; v_call: TRBV6-1; d_call: NA; cdr3_length: 17; cdr3_aa: CASSEALHRVMDTEAFF; cdr3_nt: TGTGCCAGCAGTGAAGCGCTTCACAGGGTAATGGACACTGAAGCTTTCTTT
clone_size: NA; j_call: TRBJ1-4; v_call: TRBV19; d_call: TRBD1; cdr3_length: 16; cdr3_aa: CASSIKVQGGGEKLFF; cdr3_nt: TGTGCCAGTAGTATTAAGGTACAGGGGGGCGGTGAAAAACTGTTTTTT
clone_size: NA; j_call: TRBJ1-1; v_call: TRBV30; d_call: NA; cdr3_length: 16; cdr3_aa: CAWSSRWGISSTEAFF; cdr3_nt: TGTGCCTGGAGTTCCCGGTGGGGGATTTCGAGCACTGAAGCTTTCTTT
clone_size: NA; j_call: TRBJ2-2; v_call: TRBV4-3; d_call: TRBD1; cdr3_length: 16; cdr3_aa: CASSQGTGSNTGELFF; cdr3_nt: TGCGCCAGCAGCCAAGGGACAGGGTCGAACACCGGGGAGCTGTTTTTT
clone_size: NA; j_call: TRBJ2-1; v_call: TRBV18; d_call: NA; cdr3_length: 12; cdr3_aa: CASSPAYNEQFF; cdr3_nt: TGTGCCAGCTCACCGGCTTACAATGAGCAGTTCTTC
clone_size: NA; j_call: TRBJ2-1; v_call: TRBV7-3; d_call: NA; cdr3_length: 16; cdr3_aa: CASSLTGGISYNEQFF; cdr3_nt: TGTGCCAGCAGCTTAACGGGAGGAATCTCCTACAATGAGCAGTTCTTC
clone_size: NA; j_call: TRBJ1-6; v_call: TRBV7-2; d_call: NA; cdr3_length: 15; cdr3_aa: CASSWTQGQNSPLHF; cdr3_nt: TGTGCCAGCAGCTGGACGCAGGGGCAAAACTCACCCCTCCACTTT
clone_size: NA; j_call: TRBJ2-2; v_call: TRBV3-1/TRBV3-2; d_call: TRBD2; cdr3_length: 21; cdr3_aa: CASRSGLAGNAFFANTGELFF; cdr3_nt: TGTGCCAGCAGATCCGGACTAGCGGGGAATGCTTTCTTCGCGAACACCGGGGAGCTGTTTTTT
clone_size: once; j_call: TRBJ1-1; v_call: TRBV19; d_call: NA; cdr3_length: 13; cdr3_aa: CASSIGVGTEAFF; cdr3_nt: TGTGCCAGTAGTATAGGGGTGGGCACTGAAGCTTTCTTT
clone_size: once; j_call: TRBJ2-5; v_call: TRBV6-5; d_call: TRBD1; cdr3_length: 13; cdr3_aa: CASRGTGGETQYF; cdr3_nt: TGTGCCAGCAGAGGGACAGGGGGAGAGACCCAGTACTTC
clone_size: NA; j_call: TRBJ2-3; v_call: TRBV6-5; d_call: TRBD2; cdr3_length: 14; cdr3_aa: CASSLTSSTDTQYF; cdr3_nt: TGTGCCAGCAGTCTGACTAGCAGTACAGATACGCAGTATTTT
clone_size: once; j_call: TRBJ1-1; v_call: TRBV19; d_call: NA; cdr3_length: 14; cdr3_aa: CASSITGSGTEAFF; cdr3_nt: TGTGCCAGTAGTATCACGGGGTCCGGGACTGAAGCTTTCTTT
clone_size: NA; j_call: TRBJ1-2; v_call: TRBV19; d_call: NA; cdr3_length: 15; cdr3_aa: CASSIRDAIAYGYTF; cdr3_nt: TGTGCCAGTAGTATCCGGGATGCCATTGCCTATGGCTACACCTTC
clone_size: NA; j_call: TRBJ1-3; v_call: TRBV15; d_call: TRBD1; cdr3_length: 19; cdr3_aa: CATSRHRTRTGSSGNTIYF; cdr3_nt: TGTGCCACCAGCAGACATAGAACCAGGACAGGGAGCTCTGGAAACACCATATATTTT
clone_size: NA; j_call: TRBJ2-5; v_call: TRBV5-1; d_call: TRBD1; cdr3_length: 14; cdr3_aa: CASSGQGAGETQYF; cdr3_nt: TGCGCCAGCAGCGGACAGGGGGCTGGAGAGACCCAGTACTTC
clone_size: NA; j_call: TRBJ1-4; v_call: TRBV6-5; d_call: NA; cdr3_length: 14; cdr3_aa: CASLWRGYDEKLFF; cdr3_nt: TGTGCCAGCTTATGGAGGGGTTATGATGAAAAACTGTTTTTT
clone_size: NA; j_call: TRBJ2-5; v_call: TRBV19; d_call: TRBD1; cdr3_length: 15; cdr3_aa: CASSPRQGGAETQYF; cdr3_nt: TGTGCCAGTAGTCCACGACAGGGTGGAGCGGAGACCCAGTACTTC
clone_size: once; j_call: TRBJ2-3; v_call: TRBV12-3/TRBV12-4; d_call: TRBD1; cdr3_length: 13; cdr3_aa: CASRTGATDTQYF; cdr3_nt: TGTGCCAGCAGAACAGGGGCCACAGATACGCAGTATTTT
clone_size: NA; j_call: TRBJ2-5; v_call: TRBV21-1; d_call: NA; cdr3_length: 13; cdr3_aa: CASSRRFQETQYF; cdr3_nt: TGTGCCAGCAGCAGACGTTTCCAAGAGACCCAGTACTTC
clone_size: few; j_call: TRBJ1-6; v_call: TRBV6-7; d_call: NA; cdr3_length: 14; cdr3_aa: CASRGTVGNSPLHF; cdr3_nt: TGTGCCAGCAGGGGGACGGTTGGAAATTCACCCCTCCACTTT
clone_size: NA; j_call: TRBJ2-5; v_call: TRBV5-8; d_call: TRBD1; cdr3_length: 15; cdr3_aa: CASSPGTGIQETQYF; cdr3_nt: TGTGCCAGCAGCCCAGGGACAGGGATCCAAGAGACCCAGTACTTC
clone_size: NA; j_call: TRBJ2-3; v_call: TRBV5-1; d_call: TRBD2; cdr3_length: 17; cdr3_aa: CASSFPTGTSGADTQYF; cdr3_nt: TGCGCCAGCAGCTTCCCCACCGGGACTAGCGGGGCAGATACGCAGTATTTT
clone_size: NA; j_call: TRBJ2-1; v_call: TRBV9; d_call: NA; cdr3_length: 17; cdr3_aa: CASSVAIPAEPGNEQFF; cdr3_nt: TGTGCCAGCAGCGTAGCAATCCCGGCAGAACCCGGCAATGAGCAGTTCTTC
clone_size: NA; j_call: TRBJ2-5; v_call: TRBV7-7; d_call: NA; cdr3_length: 15; cdr3_aa: CASSLGGTVGETQYF; cdr3_nt: TGTGCCAGCAGCTTAGGGGGGACTGTTGGAGAGACCCAGTACTTC
clone_size: NA; j_call: TRBJ1-2; v_call: TRBV2; d_call: NA; cdr3_length: 14; cdr3_aa: CASSATRSGYGYTF; cdr3_nt: TGTGCCAGCAGTGCCACCAGGTCAGGGTATGGCTACACCTTC
clone_size: once; j_call: TRBJ1-1; v_call: TRBV2; d_call: NA; cdr3_length: 15; cdr3_aa: CASSELRPLNTEAFF; cdr3_nt: TGTGCCAGCAGTGAACTTCGTCCTCTGAACACTGAAGCTTTCTTT
clone_size: NA; j_call: TRBJ2-2; v_call: TRBV6-5; d_call: NA; cdr3_length: 14; cdr3_aa: CASVSPRDTGELFF; cdr3_nt: TGTGCCAGCGTTAGCCCCAGAGACACCGGGGAGCTGTTTTTT
clone_size: few; j_call: TRBJ2-2; v_call: TRBV7-2; d_call: TRBD2; cdr3_length: 18; cdr3_aa: CASSPPASGGVVAGELFF; cdr3_nt: TGTGCCAGCAGCCCTCCCGCTAGCGGGGGGGTTGTAGCCGGGGAGCTGTTTTTT
clone_size: NA; j_call: TRBJ1-1; v_call: TRBV7-2; d_call: NA; cdr3_length: 15; cdr3_aa: CASSSQGAGGTEAFF; cdr3_nt: TGTGCCAGCAGCTCCCAGGGAGCGGGCGGCACTGAAGCTTTCTTT
clone_size: few; j_call: TRBJ1-1; v_call: TRBV3-1/TRBV3-2; d_call: NA; cdr3_length: 13; cdr3_aa: CASTARGGTEAFF; cdr3_nt: TGTGCCAGCACAGCACGGGGGGGCACTGAAGCTTTCTTT
clone_size: NA; j_call: TRBJ2-5; v_call: TRBV5-6; d_call: TRBD2; cdr3_length: 14; cdr3_aa: CASRMGGLEETQYF; cdr3_nt: TGTGCCAGCAGGATGGGGGGACTAGAAGAGACCCAGTACTTC
clone_size: NA; j_call: TRBJ1-2; v_call: TRBV15; d_call: NA; cdr3_length: 12; cdr3_aa: CATSSEWGGYTF; cdr3_nt: TGTGCCACCAGCAGTGAGTGGGGTGGCTACACCTTC
clone_size: NA; j_call: TRBJ2-2; v_call: TRBV7-8; d_call: NA; cdr3_length: 15; cdr3_aa: CASSSRVGNTGELFF; cdr3_nt: TGTGCCAGCAGCTCCCGGGTGGGGAACACCGGGGAGCTGTTTTTT
clone_size: NA; j_call: TRBJ1-1; v_call: TRBV19; d_call: TRBD1; cdr3_length: 15; cdr3_aa: CASSRQDRVNTEAFF; cdr3_nt: TGTGCCAGTAGTAGACAAGACAGGGTGAACACTGAAGCTTTCTTT
clone_size: NA; j_call: TRBJ2-6; v_call: TRBV18; d_call: NA; cdr3_length: 17; cdr3_aa: CASSQILSSGGANVLTF; cdr3_nt: TGTGCCAGCTCCCAGATTTTGTCCTCGGGTGGGGCCAACGTCCTGACTTTC
clone_size: NA; j_call: TRBJ2-5; v_call: TRBV27; d_call: NA; cdr3_length: 13; cdr3_aa: CASSFRRAETQYF; cdr3_nt: TGTGCCAGCAGTTTTAGGCGGGCAGAGACCCAGTACTTC
clone_size: NA; j_call: TRBJ2-2; v_call: TRBV5-4; d_call: TRBD1; cdr3_length: 17; cdr3_aa: CASKGTGGLVDTGELFF; cdr3_nt: TGTGCCAGCAAGGGGACAGGGGGTTTAGTAGACACCGGGGAGCTGTTTTTT
clone_size: NA; j_call: TRBJ1-1; v_call: TRBV12-3/TRBV12-4; d_call: TRBD1; cdr3_length: 13; cdr3_aa: CASSFTGGVGAFF; cdr3_nt: TGTGCCAGCAGTTTTACAGGGGGAGTTGGAGCTTTCTTT
clone_size: NA; j_call: TRBJ2-3; v_call: TRBV6-5; d_call: NA; cdr3_length: 12; cdr3_aa: CASRTGEWTQYF; cdr3_nt: TGTGCCAGCAGAACGGGGGAATGGACGCAGTATTTT
clone_size: NA; j_call: TRBJ1-1; v_call: TRBV25-1; d_call: NA; cdr3_length: 11; cdr3_aa: CASSAGTGTFF; cdr3_nt: TGTGCCAGCAGTGCCGGGACTGGAACTTTCTTT
clone_size: NA; j_call: TRBJ2-1; v_call: TRBV5-1; d_call: NA; cdr3_length: 17; cdr3_aa: CASSGGMDRFLYNEQFF; cdr3_nt: TGCGCCAGCTCGGGGGGGATGGACAGGTTCTTATACAATGAGCAGTTCTTC
clone_size: NA; j_call: TRBJ1-1; v_call: TRBV2; d_call: NA; cdr3_length: 10; cdr3_aa: CASSEGHDEF; cdr3_nt: TGTGCCAGCAGTGAAGGTCACGATGAATTT
clone_size: NA; j_call: TRBJ2-6; v_call: TRBV19; d_call: NA; cdr3_length: 15; cdr3_aa: CASSSGSSGANVLTF; cdr3_nt: TGTGCCAGTAGTTCAGGGAGCTCTGGGGCCAACGTCCTGACTTTC